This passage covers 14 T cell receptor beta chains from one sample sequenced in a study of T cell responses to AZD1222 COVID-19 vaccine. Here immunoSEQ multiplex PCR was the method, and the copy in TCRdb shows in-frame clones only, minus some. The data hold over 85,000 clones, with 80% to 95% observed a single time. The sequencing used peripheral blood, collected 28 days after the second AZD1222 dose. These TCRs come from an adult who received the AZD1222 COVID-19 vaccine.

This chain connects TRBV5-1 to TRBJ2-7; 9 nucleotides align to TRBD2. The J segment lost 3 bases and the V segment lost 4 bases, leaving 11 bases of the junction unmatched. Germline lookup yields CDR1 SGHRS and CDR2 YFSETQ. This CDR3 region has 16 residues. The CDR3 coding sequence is TGCGCCAGCAGCCCGTGGGTGGCTAGCGGGAACTACGAGCAGTACTTC. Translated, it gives CASSPWVASGNYEQYF.

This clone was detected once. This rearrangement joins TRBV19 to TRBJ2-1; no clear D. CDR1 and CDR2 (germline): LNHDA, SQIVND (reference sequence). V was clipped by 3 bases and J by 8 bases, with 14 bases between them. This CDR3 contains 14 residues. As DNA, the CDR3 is TGTGCCAGTAGTATTTATATGCTGGGTTATGAGCAGTTCTTC. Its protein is CASSIYMLGYEQFF. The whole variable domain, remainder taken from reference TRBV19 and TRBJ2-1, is DGGITQSPKYLFRKEGQNVTLSCEQNLNHDAMYWYRQDPGQGLRLIYYSQIVNDFQKGDIAEGYSVSREKKESFPLTVTSAQKNPTAFYLCASSIYMLGYEQFFGPGTRLTVL.

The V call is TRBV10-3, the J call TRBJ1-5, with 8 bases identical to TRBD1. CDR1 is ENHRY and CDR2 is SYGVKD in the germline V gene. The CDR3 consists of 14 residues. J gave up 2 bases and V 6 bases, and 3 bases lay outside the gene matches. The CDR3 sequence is CAISEDRGNQPQHF. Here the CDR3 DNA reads TGTGCCATCAGCGAGGACAGGGGCAATCAGCCCCAGCATTTT.

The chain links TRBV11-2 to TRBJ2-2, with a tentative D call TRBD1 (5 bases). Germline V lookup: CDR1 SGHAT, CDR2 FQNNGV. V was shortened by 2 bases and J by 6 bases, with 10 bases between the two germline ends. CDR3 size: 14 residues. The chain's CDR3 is CASSLQGVAGELFF. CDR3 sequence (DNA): TGTGCCAGCAGCTTACAGGGTGTCGCCGGGGAGCTGTTTTTT. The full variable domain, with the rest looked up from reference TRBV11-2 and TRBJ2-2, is EAGVAQSPRYKIIEKRQSVAFWCNPISGHATLYWYQQILGQGPKLLIQFQNNGVVDDSQLPKDRFSAERLKGVDSTLKIQPAKLEDSAVYLCASSLQGVAGELFFGEGSRLTVL.

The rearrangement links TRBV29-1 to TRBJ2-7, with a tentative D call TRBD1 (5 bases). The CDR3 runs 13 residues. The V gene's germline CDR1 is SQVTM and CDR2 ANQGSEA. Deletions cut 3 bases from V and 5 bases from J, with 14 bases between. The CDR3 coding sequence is TGCAGCGTTGAGGGTCAGGGAAGTAACGAGCAGTACTTC. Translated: CSVEGQGSNEQYF.

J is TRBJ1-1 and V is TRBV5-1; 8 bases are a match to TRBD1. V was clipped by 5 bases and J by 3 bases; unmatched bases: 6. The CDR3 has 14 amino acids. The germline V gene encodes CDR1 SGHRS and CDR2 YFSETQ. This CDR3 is CASRLQGGYTEAFF. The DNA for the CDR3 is TGCGCCAGCAGATTACAGGGGGGATACACTGAAGCTTTCTTT.

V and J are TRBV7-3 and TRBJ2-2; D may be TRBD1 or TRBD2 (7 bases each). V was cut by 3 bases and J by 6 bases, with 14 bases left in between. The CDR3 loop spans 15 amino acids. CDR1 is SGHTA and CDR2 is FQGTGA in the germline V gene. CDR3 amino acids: CASSFWGGGAGELFF. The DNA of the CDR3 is TGTGCCAGCAGCTTCTGGGGAGGGGGCGCCGGGGAGCTGTTTTTT. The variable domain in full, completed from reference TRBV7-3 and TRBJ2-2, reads GAGVSQTPSNKVTEKGKYVELRCDPISGHTALYWYRQSLGQGPEFLIYFQGTGAADDSGLPNDRFFAVRPEGSVSTLKIQRTERGDSAVYLCASSFWGGGAGELFFGEGSRLTVL.

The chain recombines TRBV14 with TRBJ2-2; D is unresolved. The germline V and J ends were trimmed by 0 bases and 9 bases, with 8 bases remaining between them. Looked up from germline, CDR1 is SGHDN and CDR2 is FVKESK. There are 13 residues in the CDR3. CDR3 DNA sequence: TGTGCCAGCAGCCAAGATTACGGTCGGGAGCTGTTTTTT. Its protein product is CASSQDYGRELFF.

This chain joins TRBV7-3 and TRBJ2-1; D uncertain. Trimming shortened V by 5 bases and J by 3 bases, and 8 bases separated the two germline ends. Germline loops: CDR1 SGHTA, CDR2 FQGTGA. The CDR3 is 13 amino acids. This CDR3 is CASSPHIYNEQFF. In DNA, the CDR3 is TGTGCCAGCAGCCCCCACATCTACAATGAGCAGTTCTTC.

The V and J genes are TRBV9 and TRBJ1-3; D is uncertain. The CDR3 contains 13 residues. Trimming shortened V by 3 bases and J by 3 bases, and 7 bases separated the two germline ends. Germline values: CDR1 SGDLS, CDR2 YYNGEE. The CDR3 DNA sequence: TGTGCCAGCAGCGGCGTGTTTGGAAACACCATATATTTT. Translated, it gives CASSGVFGNTIYF.

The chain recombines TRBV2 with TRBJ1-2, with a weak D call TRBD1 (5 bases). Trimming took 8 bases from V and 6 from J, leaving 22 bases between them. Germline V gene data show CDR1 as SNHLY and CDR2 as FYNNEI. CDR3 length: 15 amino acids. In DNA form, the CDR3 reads TGTGCCAGCTCCGGGGGGGTGCTACCCCGGGATGGCTACACCTTC. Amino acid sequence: CASSGGVLPRDGYTF.

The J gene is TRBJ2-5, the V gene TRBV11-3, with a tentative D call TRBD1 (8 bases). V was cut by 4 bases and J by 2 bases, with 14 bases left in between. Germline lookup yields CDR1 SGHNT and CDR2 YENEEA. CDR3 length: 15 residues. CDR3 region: CASSYRGGGQETQYF. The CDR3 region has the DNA TGTGCCAGCAGCTACAGGGGGGGAGGACAAGAGACCCAGTACTTC.

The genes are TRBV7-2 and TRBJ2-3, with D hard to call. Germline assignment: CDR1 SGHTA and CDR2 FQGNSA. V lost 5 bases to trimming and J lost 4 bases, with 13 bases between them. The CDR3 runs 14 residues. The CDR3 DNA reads TGTGCCAGCAGCCCACCCCCCCTCCCAGATACGCAGTATTTT. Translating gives CASSPPPLPDTQYF. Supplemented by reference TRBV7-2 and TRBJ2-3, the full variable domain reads GAGVSQSPSNKVTEKGKDVELRCDPISGHTALYWYRQSLGQGLEFLIYFQGNSAPDKSGLPSDRFSAERTGGSVSTLTIQRTQQEDSAVYLCASSPPPLPDTQYFGPGTRLTVL.

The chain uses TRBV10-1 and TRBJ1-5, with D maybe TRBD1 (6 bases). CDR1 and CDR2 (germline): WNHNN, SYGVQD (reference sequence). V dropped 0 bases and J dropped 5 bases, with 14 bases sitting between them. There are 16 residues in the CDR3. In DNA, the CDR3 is TGCGCCAGCAGTGAGTCGAGTGGGGGGGCGGATCAGCCCCAGCATTTT. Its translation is CASSESSGGADQPQHF.